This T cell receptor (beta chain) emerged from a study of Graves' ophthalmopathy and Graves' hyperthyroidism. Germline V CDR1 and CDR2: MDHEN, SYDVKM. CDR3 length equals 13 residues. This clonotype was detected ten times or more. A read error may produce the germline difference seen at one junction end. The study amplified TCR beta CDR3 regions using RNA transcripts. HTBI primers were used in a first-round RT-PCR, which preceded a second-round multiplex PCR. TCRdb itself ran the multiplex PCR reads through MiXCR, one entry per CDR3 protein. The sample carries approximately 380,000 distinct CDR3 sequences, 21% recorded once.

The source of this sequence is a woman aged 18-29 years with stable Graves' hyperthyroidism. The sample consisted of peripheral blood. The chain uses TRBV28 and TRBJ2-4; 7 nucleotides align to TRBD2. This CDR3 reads CASRGEGKNIKYF. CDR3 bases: TGTGCCAGCAGGGGGGAGGGCAAAAACATTAAGTACTTC.